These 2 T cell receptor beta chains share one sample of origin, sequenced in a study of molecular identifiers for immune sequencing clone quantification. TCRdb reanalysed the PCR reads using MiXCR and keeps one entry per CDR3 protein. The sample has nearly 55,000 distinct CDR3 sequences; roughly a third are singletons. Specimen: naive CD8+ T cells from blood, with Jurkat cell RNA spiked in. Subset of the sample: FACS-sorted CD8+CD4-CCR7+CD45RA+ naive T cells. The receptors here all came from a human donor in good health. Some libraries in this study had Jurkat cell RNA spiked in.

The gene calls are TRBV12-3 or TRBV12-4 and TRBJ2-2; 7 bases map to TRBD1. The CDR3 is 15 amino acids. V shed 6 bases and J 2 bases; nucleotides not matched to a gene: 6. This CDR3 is CASREYRGNTGELFF. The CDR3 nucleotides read TGTGCCAGCAGAGAATACAGGGGTAACACCGGGGAGCTGTTTTTT.

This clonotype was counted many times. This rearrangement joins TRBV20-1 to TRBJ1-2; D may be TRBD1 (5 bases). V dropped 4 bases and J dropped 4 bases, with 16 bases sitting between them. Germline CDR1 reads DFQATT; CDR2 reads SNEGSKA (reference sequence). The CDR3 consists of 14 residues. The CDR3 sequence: CSATRRGKSYGYTF. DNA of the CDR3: TGCAGTGCTACCCGTAGGGGAAAGAGCTATGGCTACACCTTC.